This is a list of T cell receptor beta chains from one sample in a study of T-cell reconstitution after alpha-beta-depleted transplantation in children. TCRdb re-called the PCR reads with MiXCR, one entry per CDR3 protein. Counted here are 500,000 to 650,000 distinct CDR3 sequences, 10% to 15% occurring once; the ten biggest clones make up roughly 2.3%. Source: PBMCs, mostly from graft donor cells, taken 360 days after TCRalphabeta/CD19-depleted stem cell transplant. These receptors were taken from a male patient aged 10 to 17 who had a stem cell transplant for acute myeloid leukemia, so the T cells may come from the graft donor. Both conserved end residues are part of each CDR3. A D gene is named only where the DNA matches it firmly. A clone size is listed for some rows: how often the clone was seen (once, few, many), or a class if it is expanded.

CDR3 length	clone size	V gene	J gene	D gene	CDR3 DNA	CDR3 protein
14	few	TRBV7-9	TRBJ2-7	.	TGTGCCAGCAGCTCACCTTTAGGTTCCTACGAGCAGTACTTC	CASSSPLGSYEQYF
16	few	TRBV5-1	TRBJ2-3	.	TGCGCCAGCAGCTTGGAATCAGGGGGGTTTGGAGATACGCAGTATTTT	CASSLESGGFGDTQYF
15	many	TRBV7-2	TRBJ2-7	TRBD2	TGTGCCAGCAGCTTAGAACTAGCGGGGTCCTACGAGCAGTACTTC	CASSLELAGSYEQYF
13	.	TRBV20-1	TRBJ2-7	.	TGCAGTGCTAGCCGAACTAGCTTCTACGAGCAGTACTTC	CSASRTSFYEQYF
17	.	TRBV6-2/TRBV6-3	TRBJ2-1	TRBD2	TGTGCCAGCAGACGGCTAGCGGAGGGGACCTTCTGGAATGAGCAGTTCTTC	CASRRLAEGTFWNEQFF
16	.	TRBV25-1	TRBJ2-1	TRBD1	TGTGCCAGCAGTGCCCTGGGGGACAGGGGGTCGAATGAGCAGTTCTTC	CASSALGDRGSNEQFF
13	few	TRBV7-2	TRBJ2-4	.	TGTGCCAGCAGCTTAGTAGTCCAAAACATTCAGTACTTC	CASSLVVQNIQYF
11	many	TRBV12-3/TRBV12-4	TRBJ2-1	.	TGTGCCAGCAGTGCGGGGACAGCCCAGTTCTTC	CASSAGTAQFF
14	.	TRBV1	TRBJ2-3	.	TGCACCAGCAGCCGACTAGCGGGTGCAGATACGCAGTATTTT	CTSSRLAGADTQYF
20	many	TRBV27	TRBJ2-6	.	TGTGCCAGCAGTTCACGAACGGCCCGTCTAACAGGGTTTGGGGCCAACGTCCTGACTTTC	CASSSRTARLTGFGANVLTF
21	.	TRBV6-2/TRBV6-3	TRBJ1-1	TRBD1	TGTGCCAGCAGTTACTACTTTCCGACAGGGCGCCGGTATCTCAGCGGCACTGAAGCTTTCTTT	CASSYYFPTGRRYLSGTEAFF
11	.	TRBV6-5	TRBJ2-3	.	TGTGCCAGCGGCAGCACAGATACGCAGTATTTT	CASGSTDTQYF
17	.	TRBV4-3	TRBJ1-4	.	TGCGCCAGCAGCCAAGAGTTGGAGCTGGGGCGGGGTGAAAAACTGTTTTTT	CASSQELELGRGEKLFF
14	many	TRBV29-1	TRBJ2-7	.	TGCAGCGTTGCCCCCCGATTTTCCCCCCTCGAGCAGTACTTC	CSVAPRFSPLEQYF
14	.	TRBV7-9	TRBJ2-1	.	TGTGCCAGCAGCAAAGATTATTATGACAGAAAGCAGTTCTTC	CASSKDYYDRKQFF
13	many	TRBV24-1	TRBJ1-5	TRBD1	TGTGCCACCAGTGCCCCAGGGGGCTTACCCCAGCATTTT	CATSAPGGLPQHF
11	many	TRBV29-1	TRBJ2-5	.	TGCAGCGTGCGTCGAGGGGAGACCCAGTACTTC	CSVRRGETQYF
17	.	TRBV7-2	TRBJ2-1	.	TGTGCCAGCAGCTTAGGAGGGGTGCAACCCCTCTACAATGAGCAGTTCTTC	CASSLGGVQPLYNEQFF
16	.	TRBV7-2	TRBJ2-7	TRBD2	TGTGCCAGCAGCTCGGGACTAGCGGGAATTTTCTACGAGCAGTACTTC	CASSSGLAGIFYEQYF
15	few	TRBV20-1	TRBJ2-1	TRBD2	TGCAGTGCTAGCGTGATAGCGGGAGCGGGAAATGAGCAGTTCTTC	CSASVIAGAGNEQFF
16	few	TRBV28	TRBJ2-7	TRBD2	TGTGCCAGCAGTTTACGGCTAGCGGGAGGAATCTACGAGCAGTACTTC	CASSLRLAGGIYEQYF
17	few	TRBV4-3	TRBJ2-2	.	TGCGCCAGCAGCCCTAATCCCGGGACTTCCAACACCGGGGAGCTGTTTTTT	CASSPNPGTSNTGELFF
18	few	TRBV7-3	TRBJ2-2	TRBD2	TGTGCCAGCAGCCCCCAGCCACCTAGCGGGAGGCGTGTGGGGGAGCTGTTTTTT	CASSPQPPSGRRVGELFF
16	few	TRBV14	TRBJ2-5	TRBD2	TGTGCCAGCAGCAAAGGACTAGCTTCCCCCCAAGAGACCCAGTACTTC	CASSKGLASPQETQYF
14	.	TRBV7-2	TRBJ2-1	.	TGTGCCAGCAGAAGCGCTCCCTCCTACAATGAGCAGTTCTTC	CASRSAPSYNEQFF
20	.	TRBV5-6	TRBJ2-1	TRBD2	TGTGCCAGCAGCCCGCGACTGGGAGGTATAGCGGGTACTAAATACAATGAGCAGTTCTTC	CASSPRLGGIAGTKYNEQFF
12	few	TRBV7-2	TRBJ2-7	.	TGTGCCAGCAGCCCCCCGAACTACGAGCAGTACTTC	CASSPPNYEQYF
14	.	TRBV5-6	TRBJ2-3	TRBD2	TGTGCCAGCAGCTTAGGGGCGGGGGCAGATACGCAGTATTTT	CASSLGAGADTQYF
15	.	TRBV20-1	TRBJ1-5	.	TGCAGTGCTAGAGATTGGGGTCGTATTAATCAGCCCCAGCATTTT	CSARDWGRINQPQHF
16	.	TRBV5-1	TRBJ2-6	.	TGCGCCAGCAGCTTGGCCGGAGGGACTGGGGCCAACGTCCTGACTTTC	CASSLAGGTGANVLTF
16	few	TRBV7-6	TRBJ2-7	TRBD2	TGTGCCAGCAGCCCTCCGTTTGGGACTAACTCCTACGAGCAGTACTTC	CASSPPFGTNSYEQYF
13	many	TRBV27	TRBJ2-7	.	TGTGCCAGCAGGCGAGGACTACCGTACGAGCAGTACTTC	CASRRGLPYEQYF
16	.	TRBV29-1	TRBJ2-7	.	TGCAGCGTTGAAAGGATCGGGTCAATCGCCTCCTACGAGCAGTACTTC	CSVERIGSIASYEQYF
13	many	TRBV30	TRBJ2-3	.	TGTGCCTGGAGTGTAGCACAGGCAGATACGCAGTATTTT	CAWSVAQADTQYF
15	.	TRBV20-1	TRBJ2-1	.	TGCAGTGCTAGAGCTTCGGGGTGGAGCTACAATGAGCAGTTCTTC	CSARASGWSYNEQFF
14	.	TRBV27	TRBJ2-7	TRBD1	TGTGCCAGCAGTCTCTGGACAGGGCTGGGCGAGCAGTACTTC	CASSLWTGLGEQYF
16	.	TRBV7-2	TRBJ2-1	TRBD2	TGTGCCAGCAGCTTAGGACTAGCGGGGGCACTGGATGAGCAGTTCTTC	CASSLGLAGALDEQFF
17	.	TRBV20-1	TRBJ2-5	TRBD1	TGCAGTGCTAGTCGGGACAGGGGCCTTCTTAACCAAGAGACCCAGTACTTC	CSASRDRGLLNQETQYF
17	.	TRBV7-9	TRBJ1-4	TRBD1	TGTGCCAGCAACACCGGGACAGGGGGCGCGACTAATGAAAAACTGTTTTTT	CASNTGTGGATNEKLFF
15	.	TRBV28	TRBJ2-2	.	TGTGCCAGCAGTTTATCGGCTCAGAACACCGGGGAGCTGTTTTTT	CASSLSAQNTGELFF
17	few	TRBV6-5	TRBJ2-1	TRBD2	TGTGCCAGCAGTCCTACCCAGGGATTGCCTAGCGGGGGCGAGGAGTTCTTC	CASSPTQGLPSGGEEFF
13	many	TRBV5-6	TRBJ2-3	.	TGTGCCAGCAGCTTCGGGGGCTCAGATACGCAGTATTTT	CASSFGGSDTQYF
13	many	TRBV27	TRBJ2-7	.	TGTGCCAGCAGTTTGAGGGTCACCTACGAGCAGTACTTC	CASSLRVTYEQYF
16	many	TRBV27	TRBJ2-2	.	TGTGCCAGCAGTTCCAGACTTGCTCTTGACACCGGGGAGCTGTTTTTT	CASSSRLALDTGELFF
14	few	TRBV27	TRBJ2-7	TRBD1	TGTGCCAACCCGTATGACAGGGGCTCCTACGAGCAGTACTTC	CANPYDRGSYEQYF
17	.	TRBV28	TRBJ2-3	TRBD2	TGTGCCAGCAGTTTATCGCCCTGGACTAGCGGGAGTGATACGCAGTATTTT	CASSLSPWTSGSDTQYF
14	few	TRBV28	TRBJ2-7	.	TGTGCCAGCAGTTTGAGGGGGATCACCTACGAGCAGTACTTC	CASSLRGITYEQYF
15	many	TRBV14	TRBJ2-1	.	TGTGCCAGCAGCCAAGAATTGACCTACTACAATGAGCAGTTCTTC	CASSQELTYYNEQFF
16	.	TRBV18	TRBJ2-1	.	TGTGCCAGCTCACCATTAGGGGGGCCCACCTACAATGAGCAGTTCTTC	CASSPLGGPTYNEQFF
16	.	TRBV7-9	TRBJ2-1	.	TGTGCCAGCAGCTTACCGTGGCTAGACCGTAATAATGAGCAGTTCTTC	CASSLPWLDRNNEQFF
13	few	TRBV7-9	TRBJ2-2	TRBD2	TGTGCCAGCAGCTTAAGGCGGGAGAGGTCCCAGCGTTTT	CASSLRRERSQRF
15	few	TRBV24-1	TRBJ2-7	.	TGTGCCACCAGTCCGACGGGGAACGTATATCACGAGCAGTACTTC	CATSPTGNVYHEQYF